Reported below is one T cell receptor (beta chain). The sample comes from a study of T cells of healthy individuals. The CDR3 is 17 amino acids. Trimming removed 3 bases from V and 9 bases from J; junction bases left unmatched: 16. Looked up from germline, CDR1 is KGHDR and CDR2 is SFDVKD. TCRdb passed the 5' RACE reads through MiXCR, listing each CDR3 protein once. The sample has 90,000 to 100,000 distinct CDR3 sequences; approximately 16% are singletons. The V call is TRBV24-1, the J call TRBJ1-5, with 7 nucleotides matching TRBD1. The TCR comes from a human donor in good health. The CDR3 loop is CATSDAKDRTRGGPQHF. Written as DNA, the CDR3 is TGTGCCACCAGTGATGCAAAGGACAGGACCCGAGGAGGGCCCCAGCATTTT.